A selection of T cell receptor beta chains follows, all from one sample in a study of cytomegalovirus exposure and HLA in healthy donors. TCRdb's table, derived via immunoSEQ multiplex PCR, lists solely in-frame clones and lacks some. This table has some 180,000 clones, 76% appearing once. Sequences were obtained from PBMCs. Source of these receptors: a woman in her 30s in good health and CMV-seropositive. The CDR3 runs from the conserved cysteine through the conserved F or W. A D gene is named only where the DNA matches it firmly.

V: TRBV5-1; J: TRBJ1-6; D: TRBD1; CDR3: CASSVFRDRGLNSPLHF
V: TRBV7-8; J: TRBJ2-7; D: -; CDR3: CASSLVSGSSYEQYF
V: TRBV5-5; J: TRBJ2-2; D: -; CDR3: CASSPELGPAGELFF
V: TRBV19; J: TRBJ1-2; D: TRBD1; CDR3: CASARTGHYGYTF
V: TRBV14; J: TRBJ2-7; D: -; CDR3: CASRSRGTYEQYF
V: TRBV4-3; J: TRBJ2-4; D: TRBD1; CDR3: CASSQQTGGYDSQYF
V: TRBV9; J: TRBJ2-1; D: -; CDR3: CASSVEGHGDNEQFF
V: TRBV29-1; J: TRBJ2-7; D: -; CDR3: CSVETAGFSYEQYF
V: TRBV15; J: TRBJ2-2; D: TRBD1; CDR3: CATSQDRVNTGELFF
V: TRBV4-1; J: TRBJ1-4; D: TRBD1; CDR3: CASSPVPGQGKGVEKLFF
V: TRBV2; J: TRBJ1-2; D: TRBD1; CDR3: CASRVPGQGSNDGYTF
V: TRBV9; J: TRBJ1-4; D: TRBD1; CDR3: CASSRASGGGNEKLFF
V: TRBV6-5; J: TRBJ2-2; D: -; CDR3: CASSSPSTGNTGELFF
V: TRBV6-6; J: TRBJ1-5; D: -; CDR3: CASIGVGQPQHF
V: TRBV11-2; J: TRBJ1-1; D: -; CDR3: CASSLPSTGTEAFF
V: TRBV6-6; J: TRBJ1-5; D: TRBD1; CDR3: CASSWDRRHSNQPQHF
V: TRBV2; J: TRBJ2-2; D: TRBD2; CDR3: CASRRVSGGANTGELFF
V: TRBV5-8; J: TRBJ2-3; D: TRBD2; CDR3: CASSLKGRSGGADTQYF
V: TRBV5-6; J: TRBJ1-1; D: -; CDR3: CASSFARGPGEAFF
V: TRBV7-6; J: TRBJ2-5; D: TRBD1; CDR3: CASSLARTGPTTQETQYF
V: TRBV2; J: TRBJ2-5; D: TRBD2; CDR3: CASSGLAGGTETQYF
V: TRBV4-3; J: TRBJ2-7; D: -; CDR3: CASSQDPGFEQYF
V: TRBV7-2; J: TRBJ1-1; D: -; CDR3: CASSLRERGDTEAFF
V: TRBV5-4; J: TRBJ2-2; D: TRBD2; CDR3: CASSLGGLAGRTGELFF
V: TRBV11-2; J: TRBJ2-5; D: -; CDR3: CASSLGGGLETQYF
V: TRBV10-3; J: TRBJ1-2; D: -; CDR3: CAISEITDYGYTF
V: TRBV6-5; J: TRBJ1-6; D: TRBD1; CDR3: CASSYSTGRNSPLHF
V: TRBV2; J: TRBJ2-1; D: -; CDR3: CASTTRGAGHNEQFF
V: TRBV9; J: TRBJ2-7; D: -; CDR3: CASHQVRDEQYF
V: TRBV28; J: TRBJ1-2; D: TRBD1; CDR3: CASSSLQGRNYGYTF
V: TRBV6-5; J: TRBJ2-7; D: TRBD1; CDR3: CASSLGQALNEQYF
V: TRBV6-1; J: TRBJ2-3; D: TRBD2; CDR3: CASSEAVSGGALRDTQYF
V: TRBV19; J: TRBJ2-5; D: TRBD1; CDR3: CASSLRTGQETQYF
V: TRBV5-6; J: TRBJ2-2; D: TRBD2; CDR3: CASSFYVQRGVSGELFF
V: TRBV2; J: TRBJ2-5; D: -; CDR3: CASSDRLSGPQETQYF
V: TRBV18; J: TRBJ1-2; D: TRBD1; CDR3: CASSPIVGQLNYGYTF
V: TRBV4-2; J: TRBJ2-5; D: TRBD2; CDR3: CASSPNSGGQETQYF
V: TRBV6-6; J: TRBJ1-5; D: -; CDR3: CASTEGGWGQPQHF
V: TRBV29-1; J: TRBJ1-2; D: -; CDR3: CSVGEGGRTGYTF
V: TRBV19; J: TRBJ1-2; D: -; CDR3: CASSRAGAASGYTF
V: TRBV15; J: TRBJ2-5; D: -; CDR3: CATSREVAAYQETQYF
V: TRBV28; J: TRBJ1-4; D: TRBD1; CDR3: CASSRAGTGNEKLFF
V: TRBV5-6; J: TRBJ1-4; D: -; CDR3: CASSPGGQGGEKLFF
V: TRBV5-1; J: TRBJ1-1; D: TRBD1; CDR3: CASSLSVGTGNTEAFF
V: TRBV7-8; J: TRBJ2-2; D: -; CDR3: CASSFSGNTGELFF